Presented here are 12 T cell receptor beta chains from one specimen sequenced in a study of shared clonotypes between healthy human individuals. Produced via immunoSEQ multiplex PCR; TCRdb's table is partial and in-frame only. The sample has about 1.4 million clones, roughly 97% seen once. Sample: naive CD4+ T cells sorted from blood. The subset here: CD45RA+ positively selected. The receptors stem from a man aged 25 to 40 in good health.

The chain is built from TRBV6-1 and TRBJ1-3; 9 bases fit TRBD1. This CDR3 has 14 residues. Germline V gene sequence: CDR1 MNHNS, CDR2 SASEGT. V dropped 8 bases and J dropped 4; count of bases not matched to a gene: 6. CDR3 region: CASGDRAKGNTIYF. The CDR3 DNA is TGTGCCAGCGGGGACAGGGCGAAAGGAAACACCATATATTTT.

The chain is built from TRBV5-1 and TRBJ2-7, with a tentative D call TRBD1 (5 bases). CDR3 size: 13 residues. V gave up 2 bases and J gave up 6 bases, with 12 bases separating them. Germline assignment: CDR1 SGHRS and CDR2 YFSETQ. CDR3 region: CASSFKDMGEQYF. For the CDR3, the DNA is TGCGCCAGCAGCTTTAAGGACATGGGCGAGCAGTACTTC. The full variable domain, completed using reference TRBV5-1 and TRBJ2-7, is KAGVTQTPRYLIKTRGQQVTLSCSPISGHRSVSWYQQTPGQGLQFLFEYFSETQRNKGNFPGRFSGRQFSNSRSEMNVSTLELGDSALYLCASSFKDMGEQYFGPGTRLTVT.

CDR3 sequence reads: CASISGGSGEQYF. CDR3 sequence (DNA): TGTGCCAGCATCAGCGGGGGTTCAGGCGAGCAGTACTTC. V is TRBV7-9 and J is TRBJ2-7; 8 bases fit TRBD2. V was clipped by 7 bases and J by 6 bases; unmatched bases: 8. The germline V gene has CDR1 SEHNR and CDR2 FQNEAQ (reference sequence). The CDR3 spans 13 residues.

The chain joins TRBV28 to TRBJ1-1; D ambiguous. Germline CDR1 MDHEN, CDR2 SYDVKM. V was cut by 7 bases and J by 5 bases, with 8 bases left in between. CDR3 length: 11 residues. This chain's CDR3 is CASNGGTEAFF. In DNA form, the CDR3 reads TGTGCCAGCAACGGAGGGACTGAAGCTTTCTTT.

The chain has TRBV5-1 and TRBJ1-3; 7 bases align to TRBD1. The CDR3 has 14 amino acids. From germline, CDR1 is SGHRS and CDR2 YFSETQ. The V and J ends lost 3 bases and 7 bases, in that order; junction bases with no gene match: 7. The DNA for the CDR3 is TGCGCCAGCAGCTCGACAGGGCAGGGGAACACCATATATTTT. This codes for CASSSTGQGNTIYF.

A single count supports this clone. The V call is TRBV5-1, the J call TRBJ2-2; TRBD2 aligns across 11 bases. V dropped 4 bases and J dropped 2; count of bases not matched to a gene: 7. The germline gives CDR1 SGHRS, CDR2 YFSETQ. The CDR3 extends over 17 amino acids. This CDR3 is CASSPPLAGGNTGELFF. The DNA of the CDR3 is TGCGCCAGCAGCCCCCCCCTAGCGGGAGGTAACACCGGGGAGCTGTTTTTT.

The chain recombines TRBV18 with TRBJ1-5; no reliable D call. The V end lost 2 bases, the J end lost 8 bases, and 10 bases lay between the germline ends. CDR3 length equals 13 residues. Germline CDR1 is KGHSH and CDR2 is LQKENI. In DNA, the CDR3 is TGTGCCAGCTCACCAATACAGAGGGAGCCCCAGCATTTT. The encoded protein is CASSPIQREPQHF.

This chain uses TRBV6-1 with TRBJ1-5; no firm D call. The CDR3 is made up of 11 amino acids. Trimming left V 6 bases short and J 6 bases short, with 6 bases between. CDR1 MNHNS and CDR2 SASEGT come from the germline V gene. In DNA form, the CDR3 reads TGTGCCAGCAGCGGCAGTCAGCCCCAGCATTTT. Translated, it gives CASSGSQPQHF.

The chain recombines TRBV5-1 with TRBJ2-1; TRBD2 matches 7 bases. The CDR3 has 14 residues. The V and J ends lost 5 bases and 8 bases, in that order; junction bases with no gene match: 10. From germline, CDR1 is SGHRS and CDR2 YFSETQ. The CDR3 sequence: CASSWRGAGDEQFF. As DNA, the CDR3 is TGCGCCAGCAGTTGGCGAGGGGCGGGGGATGAGCAGTTCTTC.

This clone has a handful of counts. Other DNA sequences in this specimen translate into the identical CDR3. The chain uses TRBV7-9 and TRBJ2-7; no definite D call. Trimming stripped 0 bases from V and 1 base from J, with 4 bases between. This CDR3 contains 13 residues. Germline loops: CDR1 SEHNR, CDR2 FQNEAQ (reference sequence). The CDR3 sequence: CASSLAGSYEQYF. The CDR3 DNA follows: TGTGCCAGCAGCTTAGCGGGATCCTACGAGCAGTACTTC.

V and J are TRBV4-1 and TRBJ2-1, with unresolved D. The V gene lost 4 bases and the J gene lost 3 bases, with 13 bases spanning the gap. Germline V gene sequence: CDR1 MGHRA, CDR2 YSYEKL. The CDR3 extends over 15 amino acids. The CDR3 spells CASSRREADYNEQFF. DNA of the CDR3: TGCGCCAGCAGCCGCCGTGAGGCGGACTACAATGAGCAGTTCTTC.

This clone was detected only once. V and J are TRBV5-1 and TRBJ2-1, with a possible D match to TRBD2 (5 bases). V shed 2 bases and J shed 7 bases, with 10 bases lying between them. The germline V gene encodes CDR1 SGHRS and CDR2 YFSETQ. CDR3 size: 13 residues. The CDR3 nucleotides are TGCGCCAGCAGCTTCTCCCGGAGGAATGAGCAGTTCTTC. Translating it yields CASSFSRRNEQFF. The entire variable domain, with the rest obtained from reference TRBV5-1 and TRBJ2-1, is as follows: KAGVTQTPRYLIKTRGQQVTLSCSPISGHRSVSWYQQTPGQGLQFLFEYFSETQRNKGNFPGRFSGRQFSNSRSEMNVSTLELGDSALYLCASSFSRRNEQFFGPGTRLTVL.